The clone carrying this T cell receptor beta chain has just one count. This record belongs to a study of blood T cell repertoires in COVID-19. Study details: The origin of the acute and convalescent COVID-19 samples was the United States, Italy and Spain.

V lost 5 bases, J lost 8 bases, and 13 bases lay in between. Germline V lookup: CDR1 SNHLY, CDR2 FYNNEI. There are 13 residues in the CDR3. Data came from immunoSEQ multiplex PCR; TCRdb stores just in-frame clones and leaves some out. Of 70,000 to 95,000 clones listed, around four fifths are singletons. The V call is TRBV2, the J call TRBJ2-1; TRBD2 might be the D (6 bases). The sequenced material came from peripheral blood. The clonotype comes from a woman between 65 and 79 years old with active or convalescent COVID-19. The CDR3 sequence: CASSNGIADEQFF. CDR3 nucleotide sequence: TGTGCCAGCAGTAACGGAATAGCGGATGAGCAGTTCTTC.